This T cell receptor beta chain was sequenced during a study of T cells in Graves' hyperthyroidism and ophthalmopathy. General study results and limits: Also found in blood were most expanded thyroid clonotypes above 0.001.

TCR beta CDR3 region amplification was performed from RNA transcripts. The study used the HTBI primer set for a first-round RT-PCR of the TCR CDR3. Using its own MiXCR run on the multiplex PCR reads, TCRdb lists one record per CDR3 protein. Counted here are roughly 350,000 distinct CDR3 sequences, approximately 15% occurring once; the ten biggest clones make up roughly 35%. This clonotype was seen repeatedly, ten times or more. Its antigen remains unknown. Germline loops: CDR1 SQVTM, CDR2 ANQGSEA. There are 13 residues in the CDR3. The J segment lost 0 bases and the V segment lost 5 bases, leaving 3 bases of the junction unmatched.

This TCR was sampled from a woman aged 40 to 50 with Graves' ophthalmopathy. Sequencing was done on a sample of blood. The rearrangement uses TRBV29-1 and TRBJ1-1; 7 nucleotides align to TRBD1. The CDR3: CSVPTGVNTEAFF. The CDR3 region has the DNA TGCAGCGTTCCAACAGGGGTGAACACTGAAGCTTTCTTT.